Included here is one TCR beta chain sequence, with context. The antigen remains undetermined. The sample comes from a study of T cell repertoires in cytomegalovirus infection. On the study more broadly: Public TCR beta signatures indicated both CMV infection and matching HLA type.

This CDR3 has 14 amino acids. V trimming: 5 bases; J trimming: 6 bases; junction bases outside the gene matches: 6. In TCRdb, the reads were re-called with MiXCR into one record per CDR3 protein. This table holds tens of thousands of distinct CDR3 sequences, 40% to 50% found once. The chain recombines TRBV6-7 with TRBJ1-5; TRBD1 matches at 8 bases. TRBV6-7 is an open reading frame, and its role is uncertain. Here the sequenced sample was CD8+ T cells from cultured PBMCs, taken from culture after CMV antigen stimulation. The sequence derives from a human donor in good health (CMV status not recorded). Some clones in this sample may be carry-over from other donors' samples. The CDR3 DNA is TGTGCCAGCAGTCCCCAGGGGGCGAGTCAGCCCCAGCATTTT. This sequence encodes CASSPQGASQPQHF.